Following are 30 T cell receptor beta chains from one sample sequenced in a study of cytomegalovirus exposure and HLA in healthy donors. PCR employed 60 Vbeta and 13 Jbeta primers. Repertoires were generated with immunoSEQ multiplex PCR, while TCRdb's copy carries only in-frame clones and drops some. The data show under 150,000 clones, around 84% seen once. The sample consisted of PBMCs. These receptor sequences come from a man aged 50 to 59 in good health and CMV-seronegative.

This chain connects TRBV5-1 to TRBJ1-1, with 8 bases aligning to TRBD1. Looked up from germline, CDR1 is SGHRS and CDR2 is YFSETQ. Trimming cost V 3 bases and J 1 base; bases outside gene matches: 8. The CDR3 consists of 16 residues. CDR3 DNA sequence: TGCGCCAGCAGCTCTCAGCCTGGACAGGGGAACACTGAAGCTTTCTTT. Translating gives CASSSQPGQGNTEAFF.

The CDR3 loop reads CASRLCQVRSYEQYF. In DNA, the CDR3 is TGTGCAAGTCGCTTATGTCAGGTGAGATCCTACGAGCAGTACTTC. This chain uses TRBV12-2 with TRBJ2-7; the DNA was not used to check the table's D call, TRBD1. TRBV12-2 is termed a pseudogene. The CDR3 has 15 residues.

The chain joins TRBV6-5 to TRBJ1-1; D uncertain. Trimming left V 8 bases short and J 6 bases short, with 22 bases between. Looked up from germline, CDR1 is MNHEY and CDR2 is SVGAGI. The CDR3 has 15 residues. CDR3 in DNA: TGTGCCAGCGCTCACATAAGGAGGGCAAGTCCTGAAGCTTTCTTT. Translation: CASAHIRRASPEAFF.

The V and J genes are TRBV4-1 and TRBJ2-2, with 13 nucleotides matching TRBD2. The CDR3 totals 16 residues. V was clipped by 3 bases and J by 5 bases; unmatched bases: 3. Looked up from germline, CDR1 is MGHRA and CDR2 is YSYEKL. As DNA, the CDR3 is TGCGCCAGCAGCCATTGGACTAGCGGGGGAACCGGGGAGCTGTTTTTT. It yields the protein CASSHWTSGGTGELFF.

V is TRBV4-1 and J is TRBJ2-1, with 7 positions matching TRBD2. CDR1 and CDR2 (germline): MGHRA, YSYEKL. Trimming removed 1 base from V and 13 bases from J; junction bases left unmatched: 7. This CDR3 region has 13 residues. The CDR3 spells CASSQVRRGKQFF. The CDR3 nucleotides are TGCGCCAGCAGCCAAGTGCGGCGGGGGAAACAGTTCTTC.

The chain recombines TRBV4-1 with TRBJ1-6, with D unresolved. Germline V gene sequence: CDR1 MGHRA, CDR2 YSYEKL. V lost 1 base and J 7 bases, leaving 14 bases between the germline ends. This CDR3 contains 16 residues. The CDR3 coding sequence is TGCGCCAGCAGCCAAGGAATCGGGTTAAGGAATTCACCCCTCCACTTT. This encodes CASSQGIGLRNSPLHF.

The chain uses TRBV19 and TRBJ2-3; maybe TRBD1 (5 bases). This CDR3 comprises 14 residues. The ends were cut back, 3 bases at V and 4 bases at J, with 11 bases in the middle. Looked up from germline, CDR1 is LNHDA and CDR2 is SQIVND (reference sequence). The CDR3 sequence: CASSISQGSDTQYF. In DNA form, the CDR3 reads TGTGCCAGTAGTATTTCTCAGGGCTCAGATACGCAGTATTTT.

This chain joins TRBV9 and TRBJ1-4; 7 positions match TRBD1. The V gene end was trimmed by 0 bases and the J gene end by 7 bases; junction bases not matched to a gene: 6. The CDR3 is 15 amino acids. In germline, CDR1 is SGDLS, CDR2 YYNGEE. CDR3 in amino acids: CASSVAQGTGEKLFF. The CDR3 coding sequence is TGTGCCAGCAGCGTAGCACAGGGGACCGGTGAAAAACTGTTTTTT.

V usage is TRBV7-8 and J usage is TRBJ2-3; 7 bases match TRBD2. Germline V gene data show CDR1 as SGHVS and CDR2 as FQNEAQ. This CDR3 has 17 residues. V lost 5 bases, J lost 5 bases, and 16 bases stayed unmatched. CDR3 amino acids: CASSKSPWGGGEDTQYF. In DNA form, the CDR3 reads TGTGCCAGCAGCAAATCCCCGTGGGGCGGGGGAGAAGATACGCAGTATTTT.

The V and J genes are TRBV10-3 and TRBJ1-5, with D unresolved. The CDR3 totals 13 residues. Germline loops: CDR1 ENHRY, CDR2 SYGVKD. V lost 6 bases and J 9 bases, leaving 15 bases between the germline ends. CDR3 nucleotides: TGTGCCATCAGGACGGATAAAGAGGGGCCCCAGCATTTT. This translates into CAIRTDKEGPQHF.

This chain connects TRBV7-6 to TRBJ2-7, with a tentative D call TRBD1 (6 bases). Trimming took 1 base from V and 3 from J, leaving 22 bases between them. There are 18 residues in the CDR3. Per the germline V gene, CDR1 is SGHVS and CDR2 is FNYEAQ. The CDR3 loop reads CASSLGLKRERTDYEQYF. CDR3 coding DNA: TGTGCCAGCAGCTTAGGGTTGAAGAGGGAGAGGACAGACTACGAGCAGTACTTC.

The V gene is TRBV29-1, the J gene TRBJ2-5; D might be TRBD1 (6 bases). Near its end, the DNA agrees better with TRBJ2-7, so the J call may be wrong. CDR3 length: 12 amino acids. CDR1 and CDR2 from the germline V gene are SQVTM and ANQGSEA. The CDR3 here is CSVEAGAYEQYF. The CDR3 nucleotides are TGCAGCGTTGAGGCAGGGGCCTACGAGCAGTACTTC.

The CDR3: CARSAARWCTATQYF. The CDR3 DNA sequence: TGTGCCAGAAGCGCGGCCCGCTGGTGTACCGCTACGCAGTATTTT. The chain combines TRBV5-3 with TRBJ2-3; D is unresolved. TRBV5-3 is classed as an ORF, of uncertain function. V was pared by 4 bases and J by 8 bases, with 20 bases between. The CDR3 length is 15 residues.

The V gene is TRBV18, the J gene TRBJ2-7; D may be TRBD1 (6 bases). This CDR3 contains 13 residues. V was cut by 2 bases and J by 6 bases, with 11 bases left in between. Germline-derived CDR1 and CDR2 are KGHSH and LQKENI. The chain's CDR3 is CASSPGGTREQYF. For the CDR3, the DNA is TGTGCCAGCTCACCAGGGGGCACGCGCGAGCAGTACTTC.

The chain has TRBV7-2 and TRBJ1-1; D is perhaps TRBD1 (6 bases). The CDR3 runs 13 residues. V dropped 1 base and J dropped 3 bases, with 6 bases sitting between them. The germline CDR1 and CDR2 sequences are SGHTA and FQGNSA. The CDR3 protein is CASSLDRDTEAFF. The CDR3 DNA follows: TGTGCCAGCAGCTTAGACAGGGACACTGAAGCTTTCTTT.

The chain couples TRBV4-1 to TRBJ1-5; 8 nucleotides align to TRBD1. CDR1 is MGHRA and CDR2 is YSYEKL in the germline V gene. V gave up 5 bases and J gave up 5 bases; unmatched junction bases: 8. The CDR3 length is 15 residues. CDR3: CASSGTGGRDQPQHF. The CDR3 DNA follows: TGCGCCAGCAGCGGTACAGGGGGACGAGATCAGCCCCAGCATTTT.

The chain employs TRBV7-8 and TRBJ1-3; 8 nucleotides align to TRBD1. The CDR3 covers 15 residues. CDR1 SGHVS and CDR2 FQNEAQ come from the germline V gene. V shed 1 base and J 9 bases; nucleotides not matched to a gene: 8. This CDR3 reads CASSLVGAGGGTIYF. In nucleotides, the CDR3 is TGTGCCAGCAGCTTAGTAGGTGCAGGGGGCGGCACCATATATTTT.

This chain joins TRBV7-9 and TRBJ1-2; weak D call: TRBD1 (6 bases). Germline lookup yields CDR1 SEHNR and CDR2 FQNEAQ (reference sequence). The ends were cut back, 2 bases at V and 1 base at J, with 8 bases in the middle. This CDR3 region has 14 residues. CDR3 bases: TGTGCCAGCAGCTTATCAGGGGATAACTATGGCTACACCTTC. This gives the protein CASSLSGDNYGYTF.

This clone was counted once. The J gene is TRBJ2-1, the V gene TRBV13; 9 bases align to TRBD1. The CDR3 is 14 amino acids. The germline V gene encodes CDR1 PRHDT and CDR2 FYEKMQ (reference sequence). The V gene end was trimmed by 5 bases and the J gene end by 9 bases; junction bases not matched to a gene: 8. This chain's CDR3 is CASSTGTGRSEQFF. CDR3 nucleotide sequence: TGTGCCAGCAGCACCGGGACAGGGCGGAGTGAGCAGTTCTTC.

This rearrangement joins TRBV6-1 to TRBJ2-5; 9 bases map to TRBD2. The J call could be wrong; TRBJ2-7 is a better fit for the DNA end. From germline, CDR1 is MNHNS and CDR2 SASEGT. CDR3 length equals 15 residues. The CDR3 sequence is CASRNLRGGPYEQYF. The CDR3, as DNA: TGTGCCAGCAGAAACCTGCGGGGGGGCCCCTACGAGCAGTACTTC.

The gene calls are TRBV30 and TRBJ1-4, with no clear D. V lost 3 bases and J lost 4, with 6 bases in between. Germline CDR1 and CDR2: GTSNPN and SVGIG (reference sequence). The CDR3 loop spans 12 amino acids. For the CDR3, the DNA is TGTGCCTGGAGCGGTTATAATGAAAAACTGTTTTTT. This translates into CAWSGYNEKLFF.

This clone came up a few times. The chain employs TRBV5-1 and TRBJ2-7; maybe TRBD2 (5 bases). CDR1 SGHRS and CDR2 YFSETQ come from the germline V gene. This CDR3 is built from 14 residues. V was clipped by 0 bases and J by 5 bases, with 12 bases between them. The CDR3 protein is CASSLAAPGDEQYF. DNA of the CDR3: TGCGCCAGCAGCTTGGCCGCCCCCGGGGACGAGCAGTACTTC.

CDR3 residues: CASSVGGQADTQYF. CDR3 DNA sequence: TGTGCCAGCAGCGTAGGGGGGCAAGCAGATACGCAGTATTTT. The V gene is TRBV9, the J gene TRBJ2-3, with D possibly TRBD1 on 6 matching bases. V dropped 0 bases and J dropped 4 bases, with 9 bases sitting between them. Germline V gene lookup returns CDR1 SGDLS and CDR2 YYNGEE. The CDR3 extends over 14 amino acids.

The chain links TRBV30 to TRBJ2-7; a possible D gene is TRBD1 (5 bases). Trimming shortened V by 4 bases and J by 2 bases, and 15 bases separated the two germline ends. Looked up from germline, CDR1 is GTSNPN and CDR2 is SVGIG (reference sequence). The CDR3 totals 14 residues. As DNA, the CDR3 is TGTGCCTGGACACCTCCGGACACCACCTACGAGCAGTACTTC. Its protein is CAWTPPDTTYEQYF.

J is TRBJ2-5 and V is TRBV4-1; TRBD2 matches at 8 bases. This CDR3 region has 17 residues. Germline V gives CDR1 MGHRA, CDR2 YSYEKL. The V and J ends lost 0 bases and 2 bases, in that order; junction bases with no gene match: 8. In nucleotides, the CDR3 is TGCGCCAGCAGCCAAGATTCGGGCGGGGGGCGACAAGAGACCCAGTACTTC. Residues: CASSQDSGGGRQETQYF.

The chain employs TRBV6-6 and TRBJ1-2; 7 nucleotides align to TRBD1. The V gene end was trimmed by 6 bases and the J gene end by 4 bases; junction bases not matched to a gene: 5. Germline CDR1 is MNHNY and CDR2 is SVGAGI (reference sequence). This CDR3 has 13 residues. CDR3 DNA sequence: TGTGCCAGCAGCCTAGGACAGGTCTATGGCTACACCTTC. Translation gives CASSLGQVYGYTF.

The chain links TRBV5-1 to TRBJ2-4; a possible D gene is TRBD2 (6 bases). CDR1 SGHRS and CDR2 YFSETQ come from the germline V gene. There are 16 residues in the CDR3. CDR3 amino acids: CAKTFRELQMRDIQYF. Here the CDR3 DNA reads TGCGCAAAAACGTTCCGGGAGCTTCAAATGCGGGACATTCAGTACTTC.

The chain is built from TRBV6-6 and TRBJ1-1; no clear D. The V gene's germline CDR1 is MNHNY and CDR2 SVGAGI (reference sequence). The CDR3 extends over 14 amino acids. V was trimmed by 7 bases and J by 5 bases, leaving 17 bases between them. CDR3 DNA sequence: TGTGCCAGCACCCCGGTGGAGGGTGCTACTGAAGCTTTCTTT. Translation gives CASTPVEGATEAFF.

This clone was counted a few times. The chain's CDR3 is CASSLRGQGGGTEAFF. DNA of the CDR3: TGTGCCAGCAGCCTTCGCGGACAGGGAGGGGGGACTGAAGCTTTCTTT. V and J are TRBV6-6 and TRBJ1-1; 8 bases are shared with TRBD1. Trimming cost V 6 bases and J 5 bases; bases outside gene matches: 14. Germline V gene data show CDR1 as MNHNY and CDR2 as SVGAGI (reference sequence). This CDR3 has 16 residues.

This clone was counted a few times. The rearrangement links TRBV5-1 to TRBJ1-2; 8 bases align to TRBD1. V shed 4 bases and J 3 bases; nucleotides not matched to a gene: 2. CDR1 SGHRS and CDR2 YFSETQ come from the germline V gene. The CDR3 spans 13 residues. In nucleotides, the CDR3 is TGCGCCAGCAGCGAACAGGGGGACTATGGCTACACCTTC. Its translation: CASSEQGDYGYTF.